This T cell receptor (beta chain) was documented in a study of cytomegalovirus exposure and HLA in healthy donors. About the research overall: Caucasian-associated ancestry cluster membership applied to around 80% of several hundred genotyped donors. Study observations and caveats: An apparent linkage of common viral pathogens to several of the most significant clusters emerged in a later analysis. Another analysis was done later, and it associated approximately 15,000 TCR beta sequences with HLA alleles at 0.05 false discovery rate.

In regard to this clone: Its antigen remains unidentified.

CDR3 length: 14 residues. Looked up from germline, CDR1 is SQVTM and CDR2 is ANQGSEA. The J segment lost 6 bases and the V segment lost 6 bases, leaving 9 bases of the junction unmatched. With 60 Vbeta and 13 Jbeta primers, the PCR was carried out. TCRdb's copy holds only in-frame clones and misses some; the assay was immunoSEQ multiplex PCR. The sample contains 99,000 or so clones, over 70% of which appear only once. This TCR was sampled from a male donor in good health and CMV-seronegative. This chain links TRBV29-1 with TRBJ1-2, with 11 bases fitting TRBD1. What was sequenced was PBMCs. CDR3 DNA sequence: TGCAGCGTCGCCGGGACAGGGGGTACCGATGGCTACACCTTC. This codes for CSVAGTGGTDGYTF.